These T cell receptor beta chains were read from a single sample in a study of cytomegalovirus exposure and HLA in healthy donors. Clones were sequenced by immunoSEQ multiplex PCR, and TCRdb holds only the in-frame ones, with some missing. This sample yields 200,000 to 250,000 clones, of which approximately 82% are seen a single time; approximately 0.5% belongs to the top ten. Sequencing used PBMCs. These receptors were collected from a woman aged 40 to 49 in good health and CMV-seronegative. Each CDR3 is given with its conserved first and last residue. Fields, in order: clone size, D gene, J gene, CDR3 length, V gene, CDR3 DNA, CDR3 protein. The D gene is left open where the match is weak. Not all rows give a size; the values are once, few, many and, for expanded clones, a class.

clone_size: NA
d_call: TRBD1
j_call: TRBJ1-6
cdr3_length: 18
v_call: TRBV11-3
cdr3_nt: TGTGCCAGCAGCTTACGAACCGGGACAGGTTTCAATAATTCACCCCTCCACTTT
cdr3_aa: CASSLRTGTGFNNSPLHF

clone_size: NA
d_call: TRBD1
j_call: TRBJ2-7
cdr3_length: 15
v_call: TRBV18
cdr3_nt: TGTGCCAGCTCACCAGGACAGGGACCCTCCTACGAGCAGTACTTC
cdr3_aa: CASSPGQGPSYEQYF

clone_size: once
d_call: TRBD1
j_call: TRBJ2-2
cdr3_length: 16
v_call: TRBV11-1
cdr3_nt: TGTGCCAGCAGCACACACAGGGGGCAGGGCACCGGGGAGCTGTTTTTT
cdr3_aa: CASSTHRGQGTGELFF

clone_size: NA
d_call: NA
j_call: TRBJ1-2
cdr3_length: 13
v_call: TRBV15
cdr3_nt: TGTGCCACCAGTCTCCCAGAAAACTATGGCTACACCTTC
cdr3_aa: CATSLPENYGYTF

clone_size: few
d_call: NA
j_call: TRBJ1-1
cdr3_length: 13
v_call: TRBV4-2
cdr3_nt: TGTGCCAGCAGCCAAGTTTCTGGGCCTGAAGCTTTCTTT
cdr3_aa: CASSQVSGPEAFF

clone_size: NA
d_call: TRBD1
j_call: TRBJ1-1
cdr3_length: 14
v_call: TRBV2
cdr3_nt: TGTGCCAGCAGTGAAAGGGGGCTTGGCACTGAAGCTTTCTTT
cdr3_aa: CASSERGLGTEAFF

clone_size: NA
d_call: NA
j_call: TRBJ1-2
cdr3_length: 12
v_call: TRBV6-5
cdr3_nt: TGTGCCAGCAGTTATTTCCAGGGCGGCTACACCTTC
cdr3_aa: CASSYFQGGYTF

clone_size: NA
d_call: TRBD2
j_call: TRBJ2-5
cdr3_length: 12
v_call: TRBV6-1
cdr3_nt: TGTGCCAGCAGTGATTGGGGACTAACCCAGTACTTC
cdr3_aa: CASSDWGLTQYF

clone_size: few
d_call: TRBD1
j_call: TRBJ1-4
cdr3_length: 14
v_call: TRBV6-1
cdr3_nt: TGTGCCAGCAGGGGACAGGCGGATAATGAAAAACTGTTTTTT
cdr3_aa: CASRGQADNEKLFF

clone_size: NA
d_call: NA
j_call: TRBJ1-2
cdr3_length: 13
v_call: TRBV6-5
cdr3_nt: TGTGCCAGCAGTAGGGGTATGGGTTATGGCTACACCTTC
cdr3_aa: CASSRGMGYGYTF

clone_size: NA
d_call: TRBD2
j_call: TRBJ2-3
cdr3_length: 16
v_call: TRBV7-2
cdr3_nt: TGTGCCAGCAGGCGGGGCGGGGGGTTTAGCACAGATACGCAGTATTTT
cdr3_aa: CASRRGGGFSTDTQYF

clone_size: once
d_call: TRBD1
j_call: TRBJ2-5
cdr3_length: 16
v_call: TRBV6-6
cdr3_nt: TGTGCCAGCAGACAAGGAACAGGGGGCTCGAGAGAGACCCAGTACTTC
cdr3_aa: CASRQGTGGSRETQYF

clone_size: NA
d_call: TRBD1
j_call: TRBJ1-6
cdr3_length: 16
v_call: TRBV7-9
cdr3_nt: TGTTCCAGCAGCTCGGACAGGGGGCCAGGAAATTCACCCCTCCACTTT
cdr3_aa: CSSSSDRGPGNSPLHF

clone_size: few
d_call: NA
j_call: TRBJ1-1
cdr3_length: 12
v_call: TRBV23-1
cdr3_nt: TGCGCCACCGCTTGGGGAGACACTGAAGCTTTCTTT
cdr3_aa: CATAWGDTEAFF

clone_size: NA
d_call: TRBD1
j_call: TRBJ2-5
cdr3_length: 14
v_call: TRBV7-2
cdr3_nt: TGTGCCAGCAGCCGGGACAGGGGGCCTGAGACCCAGTACTTC
cdr3_aa: CASSRDRGPETQYF

clone_size: NA
d_call: TRBD1
j_call: TRBJ2-7
cdr3_length: 15
v_call: TRBV6-5
cdr3_nt: TGTGCCAGCAGTTACTATAAGGGGGCCTCCTACGAGCAGTACTTC
cdr3_aa: CASSYYKGASYEQYF

clone_size: NA
d_call: TRBD1
j_call: TRBJ2-5
cdr3_length: 14
v_call: TRBV18
cdr3_nt: TGTGCCAGCTCTCCTCAGGGGGCAGGAGAGACCCAGTACTTC
cdr3_aa: CASSPQGAGETQYF

clone_size: NA
d_call: NA
j_call: TRBJ1-4
cdr3_length: 15
v_call: TRBV2
cdr3_nt: TGTGCCAGCAGTGATCAGTCGCAGTTTAATGAAAAACTGTTTTTT
cdr3_aa: CASSDQSQFNEKLFF

clone_size: NA
d_call: TRBD1
j_call: TRBJ2-7
cdr3_length: 14
v_call: TRBV6-1
cdr3_nt: TGTGCCAGCAGTGAGGGACAGGGGGTTCGCGAGCAGTACTTC
cdr3_aa: CASSEGQGVREQYF

clone_size: NA
d_call: NA
j_call: TRBJ1-2
cdr3_length: 11
v_call: TRBV29-1
cdr3_nt: TGCAGCGTTGAGGGAGGGTACGGCTACACCTTC
cdr3_aa: CSVEGGYGYTF

clone_size: NA
d_call: TRBD1
j_call: TRBJ1-1
cdr3_length: 14
v_call: TRBV6-4
cdr3_nt: TGTGCCCGATCGGACAGGCCTAGAAACACTGAAGCTTTCTTT
cdr3_aa: CARSDRPRNTEAFF

clone_size: NA
d_call: NA
j_call: TRBJ2-2
cdr3_length: 16
v_call: TRBV10-2
cdr3_nt: TGCGCCAGCAGTGAGTTTCGTCAGTCGAACACCGGGGAGCTGTTTTTT
cdr3_aa: CASSEFRQSNTGELFF

clone_size: NA
d_call: TRBD1
j_call: TRBJ2-2
cdr3_length: 11
v_call: TRBV29-1
cdr3_nt: TGCAGCGCAGGGGGCCCCGGGGAGCTGTTTTTT
cdr3_aa: CSAGGPGELFF

clone_size: NA
d_call: TRBD2
j_call: TRBJ2-7
cdr3_length: 16
v_call: TRBV7-2
cdr3_nt: TGTGCCAGCAGCCCTCCGGGACTAGCGGGATCCTACGAGCAGTACTTC
cdr3_aa: CASSPPGLAGSYEQYF

clone_size: NA
d_call: NA
j_call: TRBJ2-2
cdr3_length: 16
v_call: TRBV7-6
cdr3_nt: TGTGCCAGCAGCTTAGGGGGACTCATCTTTCCCGGGGAGCTGTTTTTT
cdr3_aa: CASSLGGLIFPGELFF

clone_size: once
d_call: NA
j_call: TRBJ2-3
cdr3_length: 14
v_call: TRBV30
cdr3_nt: TGTGCCTGGAGTGGGGGCAGTCGCACAGATACGCAGTATTTT
cdr3_aa: CAWSGGSRTDTQYF

clone_size: NA
d_call: NA
j_call: TRBJ1-2
cdr3_length: 12
v_call: TRBV30
cdr3_nt: TGTGCCTGGAGTGACGGGGTTAATGGCTACACCTTC
cdr3_aa: CAWSDGVNGYTF

clone_size: few
d_call: NA
j_call: TRBJ1-2
cdr3_length: 13
v_call: TRBV6-1
cdr3_nt: TGTGCCAGCAGTGAACGGGCTAACTATGGCTACACCTTC
cdr3_aa: CASSERANYGYTF

clone_size: NA
d_call: NA
j_call: TRBJ1-1
cdr3_length: 12
v_call: TRBV7-2
cdr3_nt: TGTGCCAGCAGAGCAGGGCGGCCTGAAGCTTTCTTT
cdr3_aa: CASRAGRPEAFF

clone_size: NA
d_call: NA
j_call: TRBJ1-3
cdr3_length: 16
v_call: TRBV2
cdr3_nt: TGTGCCAGCAGTGAAGGGCAGATAGGGAGCGGAAACACCATATATTTT
cdr3_aa: CASSEGQIGSGNTIYF

clone_size: NA
d_call: TRBD1
j_call: TRBJ1-2
cdr3_length: 15
v_call: TRBV28
cdr3_nt: TGTGCCAGCAGCCGAGGACAGGGGACGGCCTATGGCTACACCTTC
cdr3_aa: CASSRGQGTAYGYTF

clone_size: once
d_call: NA
j_call: TRBJ1-4
cdr3_length: 17
v_call: TRBV7-9
cdr3_nt: TGTGCCAGCAGCTTAGTGCGGGGGTCCAGGGGAATTGAAAAACTGTTTTTT
cdr3_aa: CASSLVRGSRGIEKLFF

clone_size: NA
d_call: NA
j_call: TRBJ1-6
cdr3_length: 14
v_call: TRBV6-5
cdr3_nt: TGTGCCAGCAGCCCCCGAGGGAATTATTCACCCCTCCACTTT
cdr3_aa: CASSPRGNYSPLHF

clone_size: NA
d_call: TRBD1
j_call: TRBJ1-1
cdr3_length: 13
v_call: TRBV28
cdr3_nt: TGTGCCAGCAGTTTCCCGGACAGGGTGGCAGCTTTCTTT
cdr3_aa: CASSFPDRVAAFF

clone_size: NA
d_call: TRBD1
j_call: TRBJ1-2
cdr3_length: 12
v_call: TRBV28
cdr3_nt: TGTGCCAGCGGCTCTGGACAGGGTGGCTACACCTTC
cdr3_aa: CASGSGQGGYTF

clone_size: NA
d_call: NA
j_call: TRBJ2-5
cdr3_length: 18
v_call: TRBV11-3
cdr3_nt: TGTGCCAGCAGCTTAGGGGGAGGACGACACAGGCTCGAAGAGACCCAGTACTTC
cdr3_aa: CASSLGGGRHRLEETQYF

clone_size: once
d_call: TRBD1
j_call: TRBJ2-6
cdr3_length: 18
v_call: TRBV6-1
cdr3_nt: TGTGCCAGCAGTGACTACCGGGACAGACCCTCGGGGGCCAACGTCCTGACTTTC
cdr3_aa: CASSDYRDRPSGANVLTF

clone_size: NA
d_call: TRBD1
j_call: TRBJ2-2
cdr3_length: 17
v_call: TRBV11-2
cdr3_nt: TGTGCCAGCAGCCCACACCCACAGGGGCCGAACACCGGGGAGCTGTTTTTT
cdr3_aa: CASSPHPQGPNTGELFF

clone_size: NA
d_call: TRBD1
j_call: TRBJ2-7
cdr3_length: 14
v_call: TRBV18
cdr3_nt: TGTGCCAGCTCACCAATGATTGGGACAGACGAGCAGTACTTC
cdr3_aa: CASSPMIGTDEQYF

clone_size: NA
d_call: TRBD2
j_call: TRBJ2-3
cdr3_length: 15
v_call: TRBV7-8
cdr3_nt: TGTGCCAGCAGCTTCGGACTAGCCCGCACAGATACGCAGTATTTT
cdr3_aa: CASSFGLARTDTQYF

clone_size: NA
d_call: NA
j_call: TRBJ1-2
cdr3_length: 16
v_call: TRBV7-2
cdr3_nt: TGTGCCAGCAGCCAAGGAGTGCAGGACGGAGGAGATGGCTACACCTTC
cdr3_aa: CASSQGVQDGGDGYTF

clone_size: NA
d_call: TRBD1
j_call: TRBJ2-2
cdr3_length: 12
v_call: TRBV11-2
cdr3_nt: TGTGCCAGCAGCTCCAGGGGGTGGGAGCTGTTTTTT
cdr3_aa: CASSSRGWELFF

clone_size: NA
d_call: TRBD1
j_call: TRBJ1-5
cdr3_length: 16
v_call: TRBV7-2
cdr3_nt: TGTGCCAGCGGCATTGGGACAGCTTATAGCAATCAGCCCCAGCATTTT
cdr3_aa: CASGIGTAYSNQPQHF

clone_size: NA
d_call: NA
j_call: TRBJ1-5
cdr3_length: 16
v_call: TRBV15
cdr3_nt: TGTGCCACCAGCAGAACGGAGGAGGGGCACAATCAGCCCCAGCATTTT
cdr3_aa: CATSRTEEGHNQPQHF

clone_size: NA
d_call: NA
j_call: TRBJ1-1
cdr3_length: 20
v_call: TRBV7-6
cdr3_nt: TGTGCCAGCAGCCACCGAATCAGCAGGGGCCCATATGAGGTTGGCACTGAAGCTTTCTTT
cdr3_aa: CASSHRISRGPYEVGTEAFF

clone_size: NA
d_call: NA
j_call: TRBJ1-3
cdr3_length: 16
v_call: TRBV14
cdr3_nt: TGTGCCAGCAGCCAAGTTTTATCACTCTCTGGAAACACCATATATTTT
cdr3_aa: CASSQVLSLSGNTIYF

clone_size: NA
d_call: TRBD1
j_call: TRBJ1-2
cdr3_length: 12
v_call: TRBV7-9
cdr3_nt: TGTTCCAGCACCCCAGGGGGCTTTGGCTACACCTTC
cdr3_aa: CSSTPGGFGYTF

clone_size: NA
d_call: TRBD1
j_call: TRBJ1-5
cdr3_length: 15
v_call: TRBV30
cdr3_nt: TGTGCCTGGAGTGACAGGGGCCTCTACAATCAGCCCCAGCATTTT
cdr3_aa: CAWSDRGLYNQPQHF

clone_size: once
d_call: NA
j_call: TRBJ2-7
cdr3_length: 15
v_call: TRBV5-1
cdr3_nt: TGCGCCAGCAGCTTGGACAGTAGGGCGGAGGACGAGCAGTACTTC
cdr3_aa: CASSLDSRAEDEQYF

clone_size: NA
d_call: TRBD1
j_call: TRBJ2-2
cdr3_length: 16
v_call: TRBV6-4
cdr3_nt: TGTGCCAGCAGTGACGGTCGAGGGGGCAACACCGGGGAGCTGTTTTTT
cdr3_aa: CASSDGRGGNTGELFF

clone_size: NA
d_call: TRBD1
j_call: TRBJ1-6
cdr3_length: 14
v_call: TRBV25-1
cdr3_nt: TGTGCCAGCACCCCGGGACAGAATAATTCACCCCTCCACTTT
cdr3_aa: CASTPGQNNSPLHF